The 12 T cell receptor beta chains below were found in one sample sequenced in a study of radiotherapy plus CTLA-4 blockade in lung cancer. TCRdb's table, derived via immunoSEQ multiplex PCR, lists solely in-frame clones and lacks some. The repertoire consists of 77,000 or so clones, with over 65% occurring once and the leading ten covering more than 8%. This specimen was peripheral blood, taken from a patient treated with radiotherapy plus ipilimumab. These receptors came from a human donor with non-small cell lung cancer whose response to radiotherapy plus ipilimumab could not be evaluated.

V gene TRBV19 combines with J gene TRBJ1-1, with D possibly TRBD1 on 6 matching bases. The V gene's germline CDR1 is LNHDA and CDR2 SQIVND (reference sequence). Trimming removed 6 bases at V and 5 bases at J, with 13 bases between. CDR3 size: 13 residues. The CDR3 bases are TGTGCCAGTAGGATGACAGGAGGTACTGAAGCTTTCTTT. This translates into CASRMTGGTEAFF. Complete variable domain (other parts from reference TRBV19 and TRBJ1-1): DGGITQSPKYLFRKEGQNVTLSCEQNLNHDAMYWYRQDPGQGLRLIYYSQIVNDFQKGDIAEGYSVSREKKESFPLTVTSAQKNPTAFYLCASRMTGGTEAFFGQGTRLTVV.

This sequence joins TRBV11-2 and TRBJ2-5, with TRBD2 matching 11 bases. CDR1 and CDR2 (germline): SGHAT, FQNNGV. J gave up 2 bases and V 0 bases, and 5 bases lay outside the gene matches. The CDR3 contains 17 residues. The CDR3 spells CASSLDSLAGAQETQYF. The CDR3 DNA sequence: TGTGCCAGCAGCTTAGATTCACTAGCGGGGGCTCAAGAGACCCAGTACTTC.

The CDR3 DNA follows: TGTGCCAGCAGCCGGTCTCCAAGTGAAGCTTTCTTT. It is translated as CASSRSPSEAFF. V and J are TRBV11-2 and TRBJ1-1; D call uncertain. CDR3 length: 12 amino acids. The germline V gene has CDR1 SGHAT and CDR2 FQNNGV. Trimming pared 5 bases from V and 7 bases from J, leaving 11 bases between.

This chain connects TRBV2 to TRBJ1-4; 9 bases are a match to TRBD1. Germline CDR1 SNHLY, CDR2 FYNNEI. Trimming cost V 0 bases and J 7 bases; bases outside gene matches: 3. This CDR3 contains 15 residues. CDR3 protein: CASSEARQGGEKLFF. The CDR3 coding sequence is TGTGCCAGCAGTGAAGCAAGACAGGGGGGTGAAAAACTGTTTTTT.

The J gene is TRBJ1-1, the V gene TRBV27, with 9 nucleotides matching TRBD1. The CDR3 spans 15 residues. Trimming cost V 5 bases and J 4 bases; bases outside gene matches: 8. The germline V gene has CDR1 MNHEY and CDR2 SMNVEV (reference sequence). The CDR3 protein is CASSPGQGGGTEAFF. CDR3 coding DNA: TGTGCCAGCAGTCCGGGACAGGGTGGGGGCACTGAAGCTTTCTTT.

This clone showed up many times. The CDR3, as DNA: TGTGCCAGCAGTTTAGAGTCCGGGGGTTCTGGTCATCAGCCCCAGCATTTT. Residues: CASSLESGGSGHQPQHF. The gene calls are TRBV28 and TRBJ1-5, with D possibly being TRBD1 (5 bases). Trimming stripped 2 bases from V and 5 bases from J, with 19 bases between. Germline V lookup: CDR1 MDHEN, CDR2 SYDVKM. CDR3 length equals 17 residues.

This clone was detected once. The chain uses TRBV1 and TRBJ2-7; TRBD1 is the table's D call and was not checked against the DNA. TRBV1 is designated a pseudogene. The CDR3 is 17 residues long. As DNA, the CDR3 is TGCACCAGCAGCCAAGTCCACACCCGACAGGGTCCCTACGAGCAGTACTTC. This encodes CTSSQVHTRQGPYEQYF.

The chain is built from TRBV10-1 and TRBJ2-7; TRBD2 is a possible D gene (5 bases). Germline-derived CDR1 and CDR2 are WNHNN and SYGVQD (reference sequence). With 4 bases removed from V and 4 bases from J, the gap between germline ends came to 14 bases. CDR3 length: 14 amino acids. The CDR3 here is CASSAGDSGYEQYF. As DNA, the CDR3 is TGCGCCAGCAGTGCGGGCGACTCGGGGTACGAGCAGTACTTC.

This clone has a handful of counts. The chain employs TRBV5-8 and TRBJ2-7; perhaps TRBD1 as D (7 bases). The germline gives CDR1 SGHTS, CDR2 YDEGEE. Between the trimmed V and J ends, which lost 0 bases and 5 bases, there was a span of 15 bases. The length of the CDR3 is 15 residues. CDR3 amino acids: CASSLGTGRGDEQYF. DNA for the CDR3: TGTGCCAGCAGCTTGGGGACAGGCCGCGGGGACGAGCAGTACTTC. The whole variable domain, remainder taken from reference TRBV5-8 and TRBJ2-7, is EAGVTQSPTHLIKTRGQQATLRCSPISGHTSVYWYQQALGLGLQFLLWYDEGEERNRGNFPPRFSGRQFPNYSSELNVNALELEDSALYLCASSLGTGRGDEQYFGPGTRLTVT.

There are a few counts of this clone. The genes are TRBV6-5 and TRBJ1-6; 7 bases are shared with TRBD1. This CDR3 has 14 amino acids. Trimming removed 5 bases from V and 7 bases from J; junction bases left unmatched: 5. Germline-derived CDR1 and CDR2 are MNHEY and SVGAGI. As DNA, the CDR3 is TGTGCCAGCAGTATCGCGACAGGGAATTCACCCCTCCACTTT. Protein: CASSIATGNSPLHF.

V usage is TRBV6-5 and J usage is TRBJ2-5; perhaps TRBD1 as D (5 bases). Judging by the DNA end, TRBJ2-7 fits better; the J call may be wrong. Germline V gives CDR1 MNHEY, CDR2 SVGAGI. The CDR3 spans 14 residues. CDR3 residues: CASSFDAQVDEQYF. DNA of the CDR3: TGTGCCAGCAGTTTCGATGCACAGGTCGACGAGCAGTACTTC.

This clone was observed a handful of times. The CDR3 spells CASSSRDTEQHF. CDR3 DNA: TGTGCCAGCAGCTCCCGGGACACCGAACAGCATTTT. The chain uses TRBV7-9 and TRBJ1-5; TRBD1 is a possible D gene (6 bases). Trimming pared 4 bases from V and 13 bases from J, leaving 14 bases between. The CDR3 has 12 residues. Germline CDR1 and CDR2: SEHNR and FQNEAQ (reference sequence).